Presented here are 20 T cell receptor beta chains from one specimen sequenced in a study of cytomegalovirus exposure and HLA in healthy donors. Primers included in the PCR were 60 Vbeta and 13 Jbeta primers. Sequencing was performed with immunoSEQ multiplex PCR; in TCRdb, only in-frame clones are kept and a portion is missing. The sample holds about 210,000 clones, more than 80% seen once. The sequencing sample was made of PBMCs. These receptors all stem from a man aged 25 to 40 in good health and CMV-seronegative.

This chain links TRBV29-1 with TRBJ2-5; possible D gene TRBD1, 6 bases. The CDR3 spans 14 residues. V lost 7 bases to trimming and J lost 3 bases, with 18 bases between them. Germline V gene data show CDR1 as SQVTM and CDR2 as ANQGSEA. The CDR3 protein is CSARTGHSKETQYF. CDR3 DNA: TGCAGCGCCCGTACGGGACATTCGAAAGAGACCCAGTACTTC.

V usage is TRBV6-9 and J usage is TRBJ2-7; no reliable D call. Trimming left V 5 bases short and J 9 bases short, with 5 bases between. Germline V gene data show CDR1 as MNHGY and CDR2 as SVAAGI. The CDR3 totals 9 residues. The CDR3 DNA follows: TGTGCCAGCAGTCCGCGGCAGTACTTC. Translating gives CASSPRQYF.

The chain combines TRBV7-6 with TRBJ2-7; D possibly corresponds to TRBD2 (6 bases). This CDR3 is 17 amino acids long. V gave up 3 bases and J gave up 0 bases, with 18 bases separating them. Germline values: CDR1 SGHVS, CDR2 FNYEAQ. The CDR3 DNA sequence: TGTGCCAGCAGCTTGGAGGTTGGGCGGGGAAGCTCCTACGAGCAGTACTTC. Amino acid sequence: CASSLEVGRGSSYEQYF.

The rearrangement links TRBV5-4 to TRBJ1-1; perhaps TRBD1 as D (6 bases). Trimming took off 4 bases at V and 5 bases at J, with 21 bases between the two ends. The CDR3 is made up of 16 amino acids. Germline CDR1 SGHNT, CDR2 YYREEE (reference sequence). CDR3 residues: CASSPPNRDFGTEAFF. The CDR3 DNA reads as TGTGCCAGCAGCCCCCCTAACAGGGATTTTGGAACTGAAGCTTTCTTT.

Comment on this clone: This CDR3 is also generated by other DNA sequences in the sample. The genes are TRBV5-1 and TRBJ2-1; perhaps TRBD2 as D (5 bases). V dropped 0 bases and J dropped 7 bases, with 8 bases sitting between them. This CDR3 has 13 amino acids. CDR1 and CDR2 (germline): SGHRS, YFSETQ. CDR3 DNA: TGCGCCAGCAGCTTGGATCGGGGAAATGAGCAGTTCTTC. This sequence encodes CASSLDRGNEQFF. The full variable domain, completed using reference TRBV5-1 and TRBJ2-1, is KAGVTQTPRYLIKTRGQQVTLSCSPISGHRSVSWYQQTPGQGLQFLFEYFSETQRNKGNFPGRFSGRQFSNSRSEMNVSTLELGDSALYLCASSLDRGNEQFFGPGTRLTVL.

This sequence joins TRBV25-1 and TRBJ1-5; tentatively, D is TRBD1 (6 bases). The V end was cut by 5 bases, the J end by 5 bases, with 16 bases between. Germline V gives CDR1 MGHDK, CDR2 SYGVNS. The CDR3 runs to 15 residues. The CDR3 sequence: CASSSLRGWDQPQHF. DNA of the CDR3: TGTGCCAGCAGTTCTCTCAGGGGCTGGGATCAGCCCCAGCATTTT.

J is TRBJ1-4 and V is TRBV4-3, with 8 nucleotides matching TRBD1. The CDR3 sequence is 15 residues long. CDR1 is LGHNA and CDR2 is YSLEER in the germline V gene. The junction had 8 bases not matched to a gene; V was cut back by 4 bases and J by 7 bases. CDR3 sequence: CASSRATGVVEKLFF. Here the CDR3 DNA reads TGCGCCAGCAGCCGAGCGACAGGGGTAGTTGAAAAACTGTTTTTT.

The chain joins TRBV11-2 to TRBJ1-5; the match to TRBD1 covers 8 bases. V lost 5 bases, J lost 6 bases, and 0 bases stayed unmatched. Germline assignment: CDR1 SGHAT and CDR2 FQNNGV. This CDR3 has 12 amino acids. In DNA, the CDR3 is TGTGCCAGCAGCGGACAGGGTCAGCCCCAGCATTTT. Protein: CASSGQGQPQHF.

This rearrangement joins TRBV4-2 to TRBJ2-5; maybe TRBD2 (5 bases). CDR3 length: 16 residues. Looked up from germline, CDR1 is LGHNA and CDR2 is YNFKEQ. The ends were cut back, 0 bases at V and 2 bases at J, with 13 bases in the middle. CDR3 nucleotide sequence: TGTGCCAGCAGCCAAGAAGCAGCGGTCTTACAAGAGACCCAGTACTTC. Its protein is CASSQEAAVLQETQYF.

The chain is built from TRBV27 and TRBJ1-4, with 7 bases fitting TRBD1. Germline V gene data show CDR1 as MNHEY and CDR2 as SMNVEV (reference sequence). J gave up 8 bases and V 0 bases, and 3 bases lay outside the gene matches. This CDR3 has 14 residues. The CDR3 nucleotides read TGTGCCAGCAGTTTATCGGGACAGCGGGAAAAACTGTTTTTT. Protein sequence: CASSLSGQREKLFF. The full variable domain, in which reference TRBV27 and TRBJ1-4 provide the parts outside the CDR3, is EAQVTQNPRYLITVTGKKLTVTCSQNMNHEYMSWYRQDPGLGLRQIYYSMNVEVTDKGDVPEGYKVSRKEKRNFPLILESPSPNQTSLYFCASSLSGQREKLFFGSGTQLSVL.

This chain connects TRBV4-2 to TRBJ2-3; 7 nucleotides line up with TRBD2. The germline gives CDR1 LGHNA, CDR2 YNFKEQ. This CDR3 has 14 residues. Unmatched junction bases numbered 2, after V lost 1 base and J lost 4 bases. CDR3 residues: CASSQVAGADTQYF. As DNA, the CDR3 is TGTGCCAGCAGCCAAGTTGCGGGGGCAGATACGCAGTATTTT.

The chain recombines TRBV28 with TRBJ2-7; D may be TRBD1 (6 bases). The CDR3 runs to 12 residues. Trimming left V 5 bases short and J 5 bases short, with 10 bases between. Germline CDR1 is MDHEN and CDR2 is SYDVKM. The CDR3 region is CASSRDTDEQYF. The CDR3 DNA is TGTGCCAGCAGTCGGGACACAGACGAGCAGTACTTC.

This clone was seen a single time. The chain joins TRBV7-9 to TRBJ1-1; D gene uncertain. The CDR3 runs 16 residues. Germline CDR1 reads SEHNR; CDR2 reads FQNEAQ (reference sequence). Trimming took off 5 bases at V and 3 bases at J, with 19 bases between the two ends. CDR3 in DNA: TGTGCCAGCAGCCCATGGAGGTTAGGGCCGGACACTGAAGCTTTCTTT. It is translated as CASSPWRLGPDTEAFF. The full variable domain, with the rest looked up from reference TRBV7-9 and TRBJ1-1, is DTGVSQNPRHKITKRGQNVTFRCDPISEHNRLYWYRQTLGQGPEFLTYFQNEAQLEKSRLLSDRFSAERPKGSFSTLEIQRTEQGDSAMYLCASSPWRLGPDTEAFFGQGTRLTVV.

The J gene is TRBJ2-5, the V gene TRBV7-9, with 8 bases that match TRBD1. V lost 5 bases to trimming and J lost 4 bases; unmatched junction nucleotides: 6. This CDR3 is built from 14 residues. Germline assignment: CDR1 SEHNR and CDR2 FQNEAQ (reference sequence). CDR3 protein: CASSRGQGRETQYF. The CDR3, as DNA: TGTGCCAGCAGCCGCGGACAGGGCCGAGAGACCCAGTACTTC.

The chain uses TRBV5-6 and TRBJ2-5, with TRBD2 matching 8 bases. CDR1 and CDR2 from the germline V gene are SGHDT and YYEEEE. The CDR3 contains 15 residues. V lost 0 bases to trimming and J lost 3 bases; unmatched junction nucleotides: 4. The CDR3 loop is CASSLAGGGKETQYF. CDR3 DNA sequence: TGTGCCAGCAGCTTGGCCGGGGGGGGAAAAGAGACCCAGTACTTC.

V gene TRBV12-5 combines with J gene TRBJ2-5; D is perhaps TRBD1 (5 bases). Between the trimmed V and J ends, which lost 7 bases and 7 bases, there was a span of 13 bases. The germline CDR1 and CDR2 sequences are LGHNT and FRNRAP. This CDR3 has 12 amino acids. CDR3 coding DNA: TGTGCTAGTGCCTCGACAGTCGGGACCCAGTACTTC. It translates to CASASTVGTQYF. Full variable domain (rest looked up from reference TRBV12-5 and TRBJ2-5): DARVTQTPRHKVTEMGQEVTMRCQPILGHNTVFWYRQTMMQGLELLAYFRNRAPLDDSGMPKDRFSAEMPDATLATLKIQPSEPRDSAVYFCASASTVGTQYFGPGTRLLVL.

This clone was counted only a few times. This chain connects TRBV9 to TRBJ1-3; 9 positions agree with TRBD1. The J segment lost 4 bases and the V segment lost 0 bases, leaving 2 bases of the junction unmatched. Germline CDR1 is SGDLS and CDR2 is YYNGEE. This CDR3 has 15 residues. CDR3 protein: CASSVGGQGGNTIYF. CDR3 in DNA: TGTGCCAGCAGCGTAGGGGGACAGGGAGGAAACACCATATATTTT.

The V call is TRBV9, the J call TRBJ2-2; D unresolved. Germline V gene sequence: CDR1 SGDLS, CDR2 YYNGEE. Trimming removed 0 bases at V and 10 bases at J, with 16 bases between. This CDR3 region has 15 residues. The CDR3 sequence is CASSVAGFVAEELFF. The CDR3 DNA follows: TGTGCCAGCAGCGTAGCGGGTTTCGTCGCGGAGGAGCTGTTTTTT.

This sequence joins TRBV28 and TRBJ2-5; 8 bases align to TRBD1. The germline V gene has CDR1 MDHEN and CDR2 SYDVKM. The CDR3 is made up of 16 amino acids. With V trimmed by 3 bases and J by 2 bases, 8 bases remained unmatched. For the CDR3, the DNA is TGTGCCAGCAGTTTTAGTCAGGGGGCCGGACAAGAGACCCAGTACTTC. It translates to CASSFSQGAGQETQYF.

The rearrangement joins TRBV28 to TRBJ2-5, with D possibly TRBD1 on 6 matching bases. Between the trimmed V and J ends, which lost 5 bases and 3 bases, there was a span of 19 bases. This CDR3 is built from 16 residues. The V gene's germline CDR1 is MDHEN and CDR2 SYDVKM. The CDR3 spells CASSPLPPTGKETQYF. CDR3 sequence (DNA): TGTGCCAGCAGTCCCCTCCCTCCCACAGGGAAAGAGACCCAGTACTTC.